This T cell receptor (beta chain) was recorded in a study of regulatory T cells in long-lasting Graves disease. Study as a whole: Persistent cases were those of Graves' disease that involved over 5 years of antithyroid drugs with positive TSH receptor antibodies.

This clonotype was found once. Its target is unknown. Time point specified: persistent/refractory GD, antithyroid drugs over 5 years with positive TRAb. PBMC RNA was the source of the TCR library. iRepertoire HTBI primers and Arm-PCR of CDR3 regions built TCR beta libraries. In the original analysis: The identification of approximately 62 TRBV and 11 to 15 TRBJ segments was made across samples. TCRdb called the multiplex PCR reads again in MiXCR, with one record for every CDR3 protein. The V and J calls, along with clone size, are taken from TCRdb and not from the paper's own processing. This table holds 400,000 or so distinct CDR3 sequences, around 24% found once. The CDR3 is made up of 15 amino acids. Trimming took off 2 bases at V and 6 bases at J, with 17 bases between the two ends. The germline CDR1 and CDR2 sequences are LNHDA and SQIVND (reference sequence). Whole-study results and caveats: TRBV28 was favored in persistent disease, as were TRBJ1-2 and TRBJ2-5. Persistent patients shared fewer than 3,500 public clonotypes among themselves. Newly diagnosed patients shared fewer, at roughly 900.

The sequence was obtained from a female donor with Graves disease. The chain recombines TRBV19 with TRBJ2-7, with D possibly called TRBD1 or TRBD2 (5 bases each). Sequenced material: peripheral blood mononuclear cells (PBMCs), taken when the disease was refractory, from a patient treated with antithyroid drugs. The CDR3 here is CASSIPTLRGREQYF. The CDR3, as DNA: TGTGCCAGTAGTATACCTACTCTTCGGGGACGCGAGCAGTACTTC.